This T cell receptor beta chain was recovered during a study of shared clonotypes between healthy human individuals. CD45RO negativity and positive selection for CCR7 defined naive CD8 cells, a population that excluded terminally differentiated effector memory CD45RA+ cells. Here immunoSEQ multiplex PCR was the method, and the copy in TCRdb shows in-frame clones only, minus some. The sample has about 2 million clones; around 96% are singletons. Germline-derived CDR1 and CDR2 are LNHDA and SQIVND (reference sequence). V lost 5 bases, J lost 4 bases, and 15 bases lay in between. CDR3 length: 14 residues.

The sample taken for sequencing was naive CD8+ T cells sorted from blood. This chain joins TRBV19 and TRBJ2-7; perhaps D is TRBD1 or TRBD2 (5 bases each). The TCR sequence derives from a man aged 18 to 30 in good health. Written as DNA, the CDR3 is TGTGCCAGTAGTGGCGCCGGGACGGGATACGAGCAGTACTTC. It specifies CASSGAGTGYEQYF.